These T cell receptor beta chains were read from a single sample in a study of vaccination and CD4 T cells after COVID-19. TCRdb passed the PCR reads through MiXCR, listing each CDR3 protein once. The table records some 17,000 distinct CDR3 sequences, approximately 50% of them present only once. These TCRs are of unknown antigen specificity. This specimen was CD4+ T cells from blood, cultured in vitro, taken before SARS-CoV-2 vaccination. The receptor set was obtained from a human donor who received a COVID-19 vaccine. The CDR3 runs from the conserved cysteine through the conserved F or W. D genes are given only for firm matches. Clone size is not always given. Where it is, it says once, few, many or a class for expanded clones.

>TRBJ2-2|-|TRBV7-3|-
CASSPTRVENTGELFF
TGTGCCAGCAGCCCGACCAGGGTGGAGAACACCGGGGAGCTGTTTTTT
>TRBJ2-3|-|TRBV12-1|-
CASSPCLAQGTDTQYF
TGTGCCAGCAGCCCGTGCCTAGCCCAGGGAACAGATACGCAGTATTTT
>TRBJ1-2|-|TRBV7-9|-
CASSPRANYGYTF
TGTGCCAGCAGCCCCAGGGCTAACTATGGCTACACCTTC
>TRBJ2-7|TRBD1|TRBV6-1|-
CASILTGLSSYEQYF
TGTGCCAGCATATTGACAGGGCTCAGCTCCTACGAGCAGTACTTC
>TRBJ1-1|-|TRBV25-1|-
CASRRMNTEAFF
TGTGCCAGCAGACGGATGAACACTGAAGCTTTCTTT
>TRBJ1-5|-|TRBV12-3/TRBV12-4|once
CASSLGQTISNQPQHF
TGTGCCAGCAGTCTAGGACAGACGATAAGCAATCAGCCCCAGCATTTT
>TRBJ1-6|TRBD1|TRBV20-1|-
CSRRTGTIYSPLHF
TGCTCACGCCGGACAGGGACGATCTATTCACCCCTCCACTTT
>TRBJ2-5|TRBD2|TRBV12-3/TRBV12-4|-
CASSSLAGGSETQYF
TGTGCCAGTTCTTCCTTAGCGGGGGGTTCAGAGACCCAGTACTTC
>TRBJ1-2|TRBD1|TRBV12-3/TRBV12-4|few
CASSLFGDRENLKYGYTF
TGTGCCAGCAGTTTGTTTGGGGACAGGGAGAACTTGAAGTATGGCTACACCTTC
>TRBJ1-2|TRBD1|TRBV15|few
CATSRDQGVVGYGYTF
TGTGCCACCAGCAGAGATCAGGGGGTGGTGGGCTATGGCTACACCTTC
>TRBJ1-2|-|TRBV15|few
CATSREGDYGYTF
TGTGCCACCAGCAGAGAAGGGGACTATGGCTACACCTTC
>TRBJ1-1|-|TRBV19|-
CASIRGPPMNTEAFF
TGTGCCAGTATCAGGGGCCCGCCGATGAACACTGAAGCTTTCTTT
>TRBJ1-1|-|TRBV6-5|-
CASSYSRSTNTEAFF
TGTGCCAGCAGTTACTCGAGGAGTACAAACACTGAAGCTTTCTTT
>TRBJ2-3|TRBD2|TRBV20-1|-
CSARDPSRGGNTDTQYF
TGCAGTGCTAGGGATCCATCCCGCGGGGGAAACACAGATACGCAGTATTTT
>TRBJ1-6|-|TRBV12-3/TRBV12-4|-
CASSSENSPLHF
TGTGCCAGCAGTTCTGAGAATTCACCCCTCCACTTT
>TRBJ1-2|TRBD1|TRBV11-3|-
CASSLGPGGYGYTF
TGTGCCAGCAGCTTAGGCCCAGGGGGCTATGGCTACACCTTC
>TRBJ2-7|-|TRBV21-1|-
CASLRAAPYEQYF
TGTGCCAGCTTAAGGGCGGCCCCCTACGAGCAGTACTTC
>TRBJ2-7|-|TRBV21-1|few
CASSKEAGISYEQYF
TGTGCCAGCAGCAAAGAAGCAGGTATCTCCTACGAGCAGTACTTC
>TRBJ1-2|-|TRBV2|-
CASNLATGVNYGYTF
TGTGCCAGCAATCTCGCGACGGGGGTTAACTATGGCTACACCTTC
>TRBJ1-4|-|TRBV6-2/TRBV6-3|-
CASRRGQTTNEKLFF
TGTGCCAGCAGGCGAGGACAGACAACTAATGAAAAACTGTTTTTT
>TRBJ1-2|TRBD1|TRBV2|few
CASSVYRGGYTF
TGTGCCAGCAGTGTTTACAGGGGGGGCTACACCTTC
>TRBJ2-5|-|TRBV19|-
CASSSSGETQYF
TGTGCCAGTAGCAGTAGTGGGGAGACCCAGTACTTC
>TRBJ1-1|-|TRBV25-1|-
CASKGFGAVNTEAFF
TGTGCCAGCAAGGGGTTTGGGGCGGTGAACACTGAAGCTTTCTTT
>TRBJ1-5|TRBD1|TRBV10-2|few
CASSVTSRDRYQPQHF
TGCGCCAGCAGTGTAACCTCCCGGGACAGATATCAGCCCCAGCATTTT
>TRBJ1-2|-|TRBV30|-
CAWSVQGPGDGYTF
TGTGCCTGGAGTGTACAGGGCCCAGGGGATGGCTACACCTTC
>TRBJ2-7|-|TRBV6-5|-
CASSYGTTLSYEQYF
TGTGCCAGCAGTTACGGGACCACCCTTTCCTACGAGCAGTACTTC
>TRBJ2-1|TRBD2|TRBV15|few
CATSKSASGGNEQFF
TGTGCCACCAGCAAATCAGCTAGCGGGGGCAATGAGCAGTTCTTC
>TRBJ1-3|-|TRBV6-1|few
CASNPGTTGNTIYF
TGTGCCAGCAACCCAGGGACCACTGGAAACACCATATATTTT
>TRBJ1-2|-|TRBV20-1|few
CSAGPGGYTF
TGCAGTGCTGGACCGGGCGGCTACACCTTC
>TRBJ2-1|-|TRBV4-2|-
CASSQGGSSSYNEQFF
TGTGCCAGCAGCCAAGGAGGCTCAAGCTCCTACAATGAGCAGTTCTTC
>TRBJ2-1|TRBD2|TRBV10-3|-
CAISESPSGGANEQFF
TGTGCCATCAGTGAGTCTCCTAGCGGGGGGGCAAATGAGCAGTTCTTC
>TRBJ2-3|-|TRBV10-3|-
CAISEPPDTQYF
TGTGCCATCAGTGAGCCCCCAGATACGCAGTATTTT
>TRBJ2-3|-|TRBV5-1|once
CASTRGGADTQYF
TGCGCCAGCACCAGGGGAGGGGCAGATACGCAGTATTTT
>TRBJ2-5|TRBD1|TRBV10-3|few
CAISEIGGEVGETQYF
TGTGCCATCAGTGAGATAGGGGGCGAGGTCGGGGAGACCCAGTACTTC
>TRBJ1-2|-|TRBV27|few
CASKTGGAGGYTF
TGTGCCAGCAAGACGGGGGGGGCGGGCGGCTACACCTTC
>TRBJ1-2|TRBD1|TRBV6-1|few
CASSEGRQGNYGYTF
TGTGCCAGCAGTGAGGGACGACAGGGTAACTATGGCTACACCTTC
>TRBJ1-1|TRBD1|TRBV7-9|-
CASSSGQATEAFF
TGTGCCAGCAGCTCCGGACAGGCCACTGAAGCTTTCTTT
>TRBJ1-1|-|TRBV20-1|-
CSARGNEGEGTEAFF
TGCAGTGCTAGGGGAAATGAGGGGGAAGGCACTGAAGCTTTCTTT
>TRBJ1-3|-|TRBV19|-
CASSTRQSHSGNTIYF
TGTGCCAGTAGTACCCGACAGTCACACTCTGGAAACACCATATATTTT
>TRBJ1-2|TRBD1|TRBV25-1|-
CASSATGTGSYGYTF
TGTGCCAGCAGTGCCACCGGGACAGGGAGCTATGGCTACACCTTC
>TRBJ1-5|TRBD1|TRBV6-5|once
CASSYSPRQGFNQPQHF
TGTGCCAGCAGTTACTCCCCTCGACAGGGTTTCAACCAGCCCCAGCATTTT
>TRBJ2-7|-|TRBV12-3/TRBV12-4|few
CASSPDGPEQYF
TGTGCCAGCAGCCCGGACGGCCCCGAGCAGTACTTC
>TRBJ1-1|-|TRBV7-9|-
CASSRGRYGRGMNTEAFF
TGTGCCAGCAGCCGGGGTCGGTATGGGCGAGGAATGAACACTGAAGCTTTCTTT
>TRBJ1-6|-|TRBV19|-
CATAALEQTYNSPLHF
TGTGCCACCGCGGCCTTGGAACAGACCTATAATTCACCCCTCCACTTT